This TCR beta chain was sequenced in a study of CD8 T cells in ankylosing spondylitis. J gave up 0 bases and V 1 base, and 3 bases lay outside the gene matches. The germline CDR1 and CDR2 sequences are SGHAT and FQNNGV. CDR3 size: 15 residues. The study, taken as a whole, reports: Reports say disease-linked clones showed up significantly more in matched ankylosing spondylitis synovial fluid. Roughly eight highly homologous variants formed a TCR beta motif that appeared characteristic of ankylosing spondylitis blood. CD8+ cells made up the disease-linked clones, which were relatively rare in peripheral blood.

Molecular-barcoded quantitative 5'-RACE produced these TCR beta libraries. TCRdb analysed the 5' RACE reads with MiXCR anew, one entry per CDR3 protein. The data contain around 120,000 distinct CDR3 sequences, approximately 14% of them singletons. Many counts were recorded for this clonotype. Its specificity is not known. This rearrangement joins TRBV11-2 to TRBJ2-7, with 7 nucleotides matching TRBD2. The sample consisted of blood, either unsorted or a sorted T cell fraction (not recorded which). This clonotype was sampled from a female donor with ankylosing spondylitis or in good health (not recorded which). CDR3 residues: CASSLGSGSSYEQYF. CDR3 in DNA: TGTGCCAGCAGCTTAGGTAGCGGGTCCTCCTACGAGCAGTACTTC.